The rows below give T cell receptor beta chains drawn from one sample of a study of blood T cells in healthy people across ages. Using its own MiXCR run on the 5' RACE reads, TCRdb lists one record per CDR3 protein. The sample has some 900,000 distinct CDR3 sequences; about 44% are singletons. Sequenced input: blood. The source is a man aged 25 to 40 in good health. The CDR3 runs from the conserved cysteine through the conserved F or W. D genes are given only for firm matches. A row's size may be missing; if present it is once, few, many or a size class.

clone_size: once
j_call: TRBJ1-1
v_call: TRBV20-1
d_call: -
cdr3_nt: TGCAGTGCTAGTCAGGGGTCTGAAGCTTTCTTT
cdr3_aa: CSASQGSEAFF

clone_size: -
j_call: TRBJ2-5
v_call: TRBV20-1
d_call: -
cdr3_nt: TGCAGTGCTAGAATTCACACAGGGTGGGAGACCCAGTACTTC
cdr3_aa: CSARIHTGWETQYF

clone_size: few
j_call: TRBJ2-1
v_call: TRBV24-1
d_call: TRBD2
cdr3_nt: TGTGCCACCAGTGGGACTAGCGGGGGGCGCAATGAGCAGTTCTTC
cdr3_aa: CATSGTSGGRNEQFF

clone_size: -
j_call: TRBJ2-1
v_call: TRBV20-1
d_call: TRBD2
cdr3_nt: TGCAGTGCCATTAGCGGGGGGGCCCAGGAGCAGTTCTTC
cdr3_aa: CSAISGGAQEQFF

clone_size: -
j_call: TRBJ2-1
v_call: TRBV2
d_call: -
cdr3_nt: TGTGCCAGCAGTGCGGGGTCTCTCCGCAATGAGCAGTTCTTC
cdr3_aa: CASSAGSLRNEQFF

clone_size: -
j_call: TRBJ2-1
v_call: TRBV5-1
d_call: TRBD2
cdr3_nt: TGCGCCAGCAGCTCCCAGGGAGCTAGCGGGGGGGCGACCCCCTACAATGAGCAGTTCTTC
cdr3_aa: CASSSQGASGGATPYNEQFF

clone_size: few
j_call: TRBJ2-7
v_call: TRBV20-1
d_call: -
cdr3_nt: TGCAGTGCTAGAGATTGGGGGGACGAGCAGTACTTC
cdr3_aa: CSARDWGDEQYF

clone_size: -
j_call: TRBJ1-2
v_call: TRBV2
d_call: -
cdr3_nt: TGTGCCCTTTCACCAGGGTACGTTGAACATGGCTACACCTTC
cdr3_aa: CALSPGYVEHGYTF

clone_size: -
j_call: TRBJ1-1
v_call: TRBV27
d_call: -
cdr3_nt: TGTGCCAGCAGTTTAAGGGGGATCCAGGGTCCTAGAATGAACACTGAAGCTTTCTTT
cdr3_aa: CASSLRGIQGPRMNTEAFF

clone_size: -
j_call: TRBJ2-1
v_call: TRBV29-1
d_call: TRBD1
cdr3_nt: TGCAGCGTCGACCCGACAGGGTACAATGAGCAGTTCTTC
cdr3_aa: CSVDPTGYNEQFF

clone_size: -
j_call: TRBJ2-3
v_call: TRBV7-2
d_call: TRBD1
cdr3_nt: TGTGCCAGCAGCTTAACCCCAGGACAGGGCACAGATACGCAGTATTTT
cdr3_aa: CASSLTPGQGTDTQYF

clone_size: few
j_call: TRBJ2-3
v_call: TRBV29-1
d_call: -
cdr3_nt: TGCAGCGTTCTGTCTCGGACGGATACGCAGTATTTT
cdr3_aa: CSVLSRTDTQYF

clone_size: -
j_call: TRBJ2-7
v_call: TRBV19
d_call: -
cdr3_nt: TGTGCCAGTAGTGCCCGGGGTCAGGCGCAGTACTTC
cdr3_aa: CASSARGQAQYF

clone_size: -
j_call: TRBJ1-5
v_call: TRBV7-2
d_call: -
cdr3_nt: TGTGCCAGCAGCGTTATGGGCAATCAGCCCCAGCATTTT
cdr3_aa: CASSVMGNQPQHF

clone_size: -
j_call: TRBJ1-1
v_call: TRBV5-1
d_call: TRBD1
cdr3_nt: TGCGCCAGCAGCGCCCGACAGGGTCTGAACACTGAAGCTTTCTTT
cdr3_aa: CASSARQGLNTEAFF

clone_size: -
j_call: TRBJ2-7
v_call: TRBV6-5
d_call: TRBD1
cdr3_nt: TGTGCCAGCCACAGGGGTGACTACGAGCAGTACTTC
cdr3_aa: CASHRGDYEQYF

clone_size: -
j_call: TRBJ1-2
v_call: TRBV20-1
d_call: -
cdr3_nt: TGCAGTGCTAGAGGAGGCGGGCTCCAGGATGGCTACACCTTC
cdr3_aa: CSARGGGLQDGYTF

clone_size: -
j_call: TRBJ2-1
v_call: TRBV4-1
d_call: TRBD2
cdr3_nt: TGCGCCAGCAGCCACGGCGGGGGATCCTACAATGAGCAGTTCTTC
cdr3_aa: CASSHGGGSYNEQFF

clone_size: few
j_call: TRBJ2-1
v_call: TRBV20-1
d_call: TRBD2
cdr3_nt: TGCAGTGCAACCAGTAGCGGGGGCGGGGGGGCTTCCTACAATGAGCAGTTCTTC
cdr3_aa: CSATSSGGGGASYNEQFF

clone_size: -
j_call: TRBJ1-4
v_call: TRBV7-9
d_call: -
cdr3_nt: TGTGCCAGCAGCTTATTGGAGGGAGGTGGTGAAAAACTGTTTTTT
cdr3_aa: CASSLLEGGGEKLFF

clone_size: -
j_call: TRBJ1-2
v_call: TRBV5-4
d_call: TRBD1
cdr3_nt: TGTGCCAGCACCACAGTCCTAGAGGGGGCAGCGGGCTACACCTTC
cdr3_aa: CASTTVLEGAAGYTF

clone_size: few
j_call: TRBJ2-7
v_call: TRBV12-3/TRBV12-4
d_call: -
cdr3_nt: TGTGCCAGCAGCGACGGACCAAGCTACGAGCAGTACTTC
cdr3_aa: CASSDGPSYEQYF

clone_size: -
j_call: TRBJ2-1
v_call: TRBV29-1
d_call: -
cdr3_nt: TGCAGCGTTGGGACAGAATACAATGAGCAGTTCTTC
cdr3_aa: CSVGTEYNEQFF

clone_size: few
j_call: TRBJ1-1
v_call: TRBV5-1
d_call: -
cdr3_nt: TGCGCCAGCAGCCCATCGACCGACTGGGACACTGAAGCTTTCTTT
cdr3_aa: CASSPSTDWDTEAFF

clone_size: few
j_call: TRBJ2-7
v_call: TRBV27
d_call: TRBD1
cdr3_nt: TGTGCCAGCAGTACGAGACAGGGAGAGCAGTACTTC
cdr3_aa: CASSTRQGEQYF